Following are 27 T cell receptor beta chains from one sample sequenced in a study of tumor and adjacent non-tumor tissue in lung cancer. The template was RNA from unsorted bulk tissue. The library came from three nested PCR rounds adapted from ARM-PCR protocols. TCRdb re-analysed the multiplex PCR reads in MiXCR, keeping a single row per CDR3 protein. Here the sample spans 130,000 or so distinct CDR3 sequences, 66% being singletons. Specimen: lung tumor tissue. The receptors were gathered from a man aged 25-40 years with non-small cell lung cancer.

As to this clonotype: This clone may be a read error of a much larger clone one base away. The J gene is TRBJ2-1, the V gene TRBV6-2 or TRBV6-3; D call uncertain. CDR3 length: 15 amino acids. Trimming shortened V by 0 bases and J by 1 base, and 7 bases separated the two germline ends. The germline V gene has CDR1 MNHEY and CDR2 SVGEGT. The CDR3 DNA reads as TGTGCCAGCAGTTACTCGAGGATTTCCTACAATGAGCAGTTCTTC. It encodes CASSYSRISYNEQFF.

A word on this clonotype: A much larger clone differs by one base, so this may be a read error. The V and J genes are TRBV11-2 and TRBJ2-7, with D perhaps matching TRBD1 or TRBD2 (6 bases each). The CDR3 has 15 residues. Trimming removed 3 bases from V and 0 bases from J, with 12 bases in between. Germline CDR1 and CDR2: SGHAT and FQNNGV. CDR3 amino acids: CASSFRGVYSYEQYF. CDR3 DNA: TGTGCCAGCAGCTTTAGGGGGGTGTACTCCTACGAGCAGTACTTC.

This clonotype was detected many times. The chain carries TRBV13 and TRBJ1-5; no definite D call. Germline V gene data show CDR1 as PRHDT and CDR2 as FYEKMQ (reference sequence). The CDR3 consists of 14 residues. The V end lost 3 bases, the J end lost 2 bases, and 8 bases lay between the germline ends. CDR3 nucleotide sequence: TGTGCCAGCAGCTTCGGCCGAGGCAATCAGCCCCAGCATTTT. It specifies CASSFGRGNQPQHF.

The J gene is TRBJ2-7, the V gene TRBV19, with TRBD2 identical over 14 bases. This CDR3 has 18 amino acids. The J segment lost 5 bases and the V segment lost 7 bases, leaving 16 bases of the junction unmatched. Germline V gives CDR1 LNHDA, CDR2 SQIVND (reference sequence). The CDR3 DNA follows: TGTGCCAGTACTAACCCGGGACTAGCGGGAGAGGTGAGGGACGAGCAGTACTTC. The encoded protein is CASTNPGLAGEVRDEQYF.

For this clonotype: With a much larger clone just one base away, this may be a read error. The chain recombines TRBV10-1 with TRBJ2-3, with a tentative D call TRBD2 (6 bases). The CDR3 extends over 15 amino acids. Germline V gene lookup returns CDR1 WNHNN and CDR2 SYGVQD (reference sequence). With 4 bases removed from V and 6 bases from J, the gap between germline ends came to 17 bases. The CDR3 protein is CASSVAGLLWDTQYF. In DNA form, the CDR3 reads TGCGCCAGCAGTGTGGCGGGACTCCTATGGGATACGCAGTATTTT.

This chain connects TRBV28 to TRBJ1-6; perhaps TRBD1 as D (5 bases). Per germline, CDR1 MDHEN and CDR2 SYDVKM. This CDR3 has 15 amino acids. Trimming left V 9 bases short and J 7 bases short, with 19 bases between. The CDR3 protein is CARGLTGTANSPLHF. The CDR3 region has the DNA TGTGCCAGAGGCCTTACCGGGACCGCGAATTCACCCCTCCACTTT.

The V gene is TRBV6-5, the J gene TRBJ2-7, with 9 bases identical to TRBD2. Trimming removed 11 bases from V and 6 bases from J; junction bases left unmatched: 20. Germline CDR1 reads MNHEY; CDR2 reads SVGAGI. This CDR3 has 16 residues. CDR3 in amino acids: CAGTYSPSGTAGEQYF. Written as DNA, the CDR3 is TGTGCCGGCACTTACTCCCCTAGCGGGACAGCTGGCGAGCAGTACTTC.

This clonotype was seen many times. The V call is TRBV20-1, the J call TRBJ2-1; 8 bases align to TRBD2. V shed 1 base and J 7 bases; nucleotides not matched to a gene: 9. In germline, CDR1 is DFQATT, CDR2 SNEGSKA (reference sequence). The CDR3 sequence is 15 residues long. The CDR3 region is CSARGPGRAFNEQFF. As DNA, the CDR3 is TGCAGTGCTAGAGGGCCCGGGAGGGCCTTTAATGAGCAGTTCTTC.

The chain carries TRBV7-8 and TRBJ2-1; 7 bases are a match to TRBD1. J gave up 3 bases and V 5 bases, and 7 bases lay outside the gene matches. Germline CDR1 is SGHVS and CDR2 is FQNEAQ. This CDR3 comprises 15 residues. DNA for the CDR3: TGTGCCAGCAGCCGACAGGGTATATGCTACAATGAGCAGTTCTTC. It is translated as CASSRQGICYNEQFF.

In regard to this clonotype: A read error may produce the germline difference seen at one junction end. V and J are TRBV20-1 and TRBJ2-1; D is unresolved. Germline CDR1 and CDR2: DFQATT and SNEGSKA (reference sequence). CDR3 size: 14 residues. CDR3 protein: CSVRTPASYIEQFF. The CDR3 bases are TGCAGTGTTAGAACGCCCGCCTCCTACATTGAGCAGTTCTTC.

A note on this clonotype: A read error may account for a junction end that differs from germline. This chain uses TRBV11-1 with TRBJ1-6, with D hard to call. This CDR3 region has 15 residues. The germline V gene encodes CDR1 SGHAT and CDR2 FQDESV (reference sequence). The CDR3 region has the DNA TGTGCCAGCAGCTTACGTGGCAGCTATAATTCACTCCTCCATTTT. This sequence encodes CASSLRGSYNSLLHF.

Of note for this clonotype: At one of its ends the junction is not consistent with the germline gene, which may arise from a read error. The V and J genes are TRBV5-1 and TRBJ2-1; tentatively, D is TRBD1 or TRBD2 (5 bases each). There are 14 residues in the CDR3. The V gene's germline CDR1 is SGHRS and CDR2 YFSETQ. CDR3 amino acids: CASSLGGSYDDQFF. The CDR3 DNA sequence: TGCGCCAGCAGCTTGGGGGGGTCCTACGATGACCAGTTCTTC.

Regarding this clonotype: Since a much larger clone is just one base distant, this may be a read error. The rearrangement uses TRBV12-3 or TRBV12-4 and TRBJ1-2, with D perhaps TRBD1 (5 bases). This CDR3 has 14 amino acids. CDR3 DNA sequence: TGTGCCAGCAGTTTATCCGGGACGAACTATGACTACACCTTC. Protein sequence: CASSLSGTNYDYTF.

Concerning this clonotype itself: This could be a read error, since a much larger clone is one nucleotide away. This chain links TRBV6-5 with TRBJ2-1; D tentatively fits TRBD1 or TRBD2 (5 bases each). The V end lost 2 bases, the J end lost 8 bases, and 10 bases lay between the germline ends. CDR3 length equals 13 residues. Per germline, CDR1 MNHEY and CDR2 SVGAGI. The DNA of the CDR3 is TGTGCCAGCAGTTACAGGATGGGGGATGAGCAGTTCTTC. Residues: CASSYRMGDEQFF.

With regard to this clonotype: A much bigger clone sits one base away, suggesting this may be a read error. The conserved phenylalanine or tryptophan is not found at the CDR3 terminus, so this likely reflects a read error. CDR3: CASKTGTASYEQYY. In DNA form, the CDR3 reads TGTGCCAGCAAGACCGGGACAGCTTCCTACGAGCAGTACTAC. The genes are TRBV6-5 and TRBJ2-7; 7 bases match TRBD1. The V and J ends lost 7 bases and 1 base, in that order; junction bases with no gene match: 7. Germline V lookup: CDR1 MNHEY, CDR2 SVGAGI. This CDR3 has 14 amino acids.

As regards this clonotype: A much larger clone differs by one base, so this may be a read error. The genes are TRBV12-3 or TRBV12-4 and TRBJ1-4, with D possibly matching TRBD1 (5 bases). CDR3 length: 14 residues. CDR3 bases: TGTCCCAGCAGTTATAGGGGAACTAATGAAAAACTGTTTTTT. It translates to CPSSYRGTNEKLFF.

This clonotype is a singleton in its sample. It may be a read error: a sequence one base away is much more abundant. The chain couples TRBV10-3 to TRBJ2-1; TRBD1 aligns across 7 bases. The CDR3 consists of 13 residues. Germline V gene lookup returns CDR1 ENHRY and CDR2 SYGVKD. As DNA, the CDR3 is TGTGCCATCAGTTTTTCGGACAGGAATGAGGAGTTCTTC. Residues: CAISFSDRNEEFF.

For this clonotype: A clone one base away is much larger, so this may be a read error. This chain links TRBV5-5 with TRBJ2-2; D may be TRBD1 or TRBD2 (5 bases each). Germline V gene data show CDR1 as SGHKS and CDR2 as YYEKEE (reference sequence). This CDR3 contains 16 residues. CDR3 region: CTSSLGVYRNTGELFF. In DNA form, the CDR3 reads TGTACCAGCAGCTTGGGGGTTTACCGGAACACCGGGGAGCTGTTTTTT. The full variable domain, in which reference TRBV5-5 and TRBJ2-2 provide the parts outside the CDR3, is DAGVTQSPTHLIKTRGQQVTLRCSPISGHKSVSWYQQVLGQGPQFIFQYYEKEERGRGNFPDRFSARQFPNYSSELNVNALLLGDSALYLCTSSLGVYRNTGELFFGEGSRLTVL.

Note on this clonotype: This may stem from a read error, because a much larger clone lies one nucleotide away. The genes are TRBV20-1 and TRBJ1-1; D is ambiguous. V lost 2 bases, J lost 0 bases, and 16 bases lay in between. The CDR3 has 16 amino acids. CDR1 DFQATT and CDR2 SNEGSKA come from the germline V gene (reference sequence). In DNA form, the CDR3 reads TGCAGTGCTAGACCGCACGGCCGGCCGGTGAACACTGAAGCTTTCTTT. Translation gives CSARPHGRPVNTEAFF.

With regard to this clonotype: Since a much larger clone is just one base distant, this may be a read error. The DNA for the CDR3 is TGTGCCAGCAGCCTTTACAATAAGCAGTTCTTC. Amino acid sequence: CASSLYNKQFF. The V and J genes are TRBV9 and TRBJ2-1; no firm D call. CDR3 length: 11 amino acids. Germline V gives CDR1 SGDLS, CDR2 YYNGEE. The full variable domain, completed using reference TRBV9 and TRBJ2-1, is DSGVTQTPKHLITATGQRVTLRCSPRSGDLSVYWYQQSLDQGLQFLIQYYNGEERAKGNILERFSAQQFPDLHSELNLSSLELGDSALYFCASSLYNKQFFGPGTRLTVL.

This clonotype has more than one count but fewer than ten. The genes are TRBV5-1 and TRBJ1-6; D might be TRBD1 (5 bases). Germline lookup yields CDR1 SGHRS and CDR2 YFSETQ. The CDR3 is 15 residues long. V was pared by 4 bases and J by 7 bases, with 15 bases between. CDR3 in DNA: TGCGCCAGCAGCCCCCAGGGACCCGGGAATTCACCCCTCCACTTT. Its translation is CASSPQGPGNSPLHF.

The sample holds many counts of this clonotype. The rearrangement links TRBV6-1 to TRBJ1-5, with D perhaps matching TRBD1 (5 bases). V gave up 1 base and J gave up 5 bases, with 15 bases separating them. The CDR3 totals 16 residues. The germline V gene has CDR1 MNHNS and CDR2 SASEGT. The CDR3 sequence is CASSEGQRVTYQPQHF. The CDR3 bases are TGTGCCAGCAGTGAAGGACAGCGTGTAACATATCAGCCCCAGCATTTT.

This clonotype was seen many times. The V call is TRBV20-1, the J call TRBJ1-6; TRBD1 matches 8 bases. V gave up 6 bases and J gave up 7 bases; unmatched junction bases: 8. The CDR3 consists of 14 residues. CDR1 and CDR2 (germline): DFQATT, SNEGSKA (reference sequence). CDR3 sequence reads: CSAEDRAENSPLHF. The CDR3 nucleotides read TGCAGTGCCGAGGACAGGGCGGAAAATTCACCCCTCCACTTT.

To note about this clonotype: At one of its ends the junction is not consistent with the germline gene, which may arise from a read error. This chain joins TRBV4-2 and TRBJ2-5; 7 nucleotides agree with TRBD2. CDR1 LGHNA and CDR2 YNFKEQ come from the germline V gene. The CDR3 is 14 residues long. CDR3 bases: TGTGCCAGCAGTCAATATAGCGGGCAAGAGACCCAGTGTTTC. Protein product: CASSQYSGQETQCF.

Note on this clonotype: A much more abundant neighbour one base away suggests this may be a read error. This chain joins TRBV6-1 and TRBJ2-6; TRBD1 is a possible D gene (5 bases). Germline CDR1 is MNHNS and CDR2 is SASEGT. The CDR3 sequence is 15 residues long. Here the CDR3 reads CASSEGHSGANVLSF. CDR3 bases: TGTGCCAGCAGTGAAGGACACTCTGGGGCCAACGTCCTGTCTTTC.

On this clonotype: At one end the junction does not follow the germline gene, possibly because of a read error. DNA of the CDR3: TGTGGCAGCAGTGAAAGGGGCGCCACAGATACGCAGTATTTT. The encoded protein is CGSSERGATDTQYF. The V gene is TRBV6-1, the J gene TRBJ2-3; perhaps TRBD1 as D (5 bases). Germline V gene sequence: CDR1 MNHNS, CDR2 SASEGT. The length of the CDR3 is 14 residues.

On this clonotype itself: This may be a read error, as it is one base from a much larger clone. The genes are TRBV12-3 or TRBV12-4 and TRBJ1-2, with D possibly being TRBD1 (6 bases). Trimming took 11 bases from V and 5 from J, leaving 15 bases between them. The CDR3 consists of 12 residues. For the CDR3, the DNA is TGTGCCGGTACGGGGGCTGTTTATGGCTACACCTTC. It is translated as CAGTGAVYGYTF.